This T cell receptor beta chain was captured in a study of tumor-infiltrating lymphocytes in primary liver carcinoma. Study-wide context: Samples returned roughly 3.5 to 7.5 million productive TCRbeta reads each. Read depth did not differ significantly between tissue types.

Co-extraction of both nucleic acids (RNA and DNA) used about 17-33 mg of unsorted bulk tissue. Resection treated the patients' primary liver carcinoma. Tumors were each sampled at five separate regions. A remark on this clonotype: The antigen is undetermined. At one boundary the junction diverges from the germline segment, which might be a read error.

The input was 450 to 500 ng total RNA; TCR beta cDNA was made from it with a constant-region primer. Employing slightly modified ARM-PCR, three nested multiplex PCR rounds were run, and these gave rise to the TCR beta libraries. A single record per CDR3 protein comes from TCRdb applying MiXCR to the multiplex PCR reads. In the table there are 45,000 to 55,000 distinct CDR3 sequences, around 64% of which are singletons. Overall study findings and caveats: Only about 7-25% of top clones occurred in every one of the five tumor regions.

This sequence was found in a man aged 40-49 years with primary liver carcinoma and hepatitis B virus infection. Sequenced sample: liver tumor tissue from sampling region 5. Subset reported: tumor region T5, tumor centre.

CDR3 nucleotide sequence: TGTGCCAGCGGCTTAAGCGGGAGACCCTACGAGCAGTACTTC. Its protein product is CASGLSGRPYEQYF. The chain couples TRBV7-2 to TRBJ2-7; 8 bases are shared with TRBD2. The CDR3 runs 14 residues. CDR1 and CDR2 from the germline V gene are SGHTA and FQGNSA.